The clone carrying this TCR beta chain came up many times. This record belongs to a study of T cell repertoires in cytomegalovirus infection. TCRdb itself ran the reads through MiXCR, one entry per CDR3 protein. The sample carries under 200,000 distinct CDR3 sequences, approximately 17% recorded once. This TCR was recovered from a human donor in good health (CMV status not recorded). Some clones in this sample may be carry-over from other donors' samples. The sequencing input was CD8+ T cells from PBMCs.

The CDR3 protein is CSATEGYGEKLFF. Written as DNA, the CDR3 is TGCAGTGCCACAGAAGGTTATGGTGAAAAACTGTTTTTT. The chain combines TRBV20-1 with TRBJ1-4, with D uncertain. Germline CDR1 is DFQATT and CDR2 is SNEGSKA (reference sequence). V dropped 6 bases and J dropped 7 bases, with 15 bases sitting between them. This CDR3 has 13 residues.